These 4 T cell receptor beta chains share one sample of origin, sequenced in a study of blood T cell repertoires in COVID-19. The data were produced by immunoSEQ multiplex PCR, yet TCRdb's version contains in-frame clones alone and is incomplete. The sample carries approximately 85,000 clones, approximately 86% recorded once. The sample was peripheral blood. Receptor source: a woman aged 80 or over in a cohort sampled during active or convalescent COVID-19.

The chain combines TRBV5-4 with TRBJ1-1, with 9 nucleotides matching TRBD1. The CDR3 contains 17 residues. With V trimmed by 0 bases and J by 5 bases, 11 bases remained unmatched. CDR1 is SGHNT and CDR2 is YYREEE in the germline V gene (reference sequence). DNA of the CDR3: TGTGCCAGCAGCTTGGGGAAGGGGACAGGGTTACGGACTGAAGCTTTCTTT. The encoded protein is CASSLGKGTGLRTEAFF.

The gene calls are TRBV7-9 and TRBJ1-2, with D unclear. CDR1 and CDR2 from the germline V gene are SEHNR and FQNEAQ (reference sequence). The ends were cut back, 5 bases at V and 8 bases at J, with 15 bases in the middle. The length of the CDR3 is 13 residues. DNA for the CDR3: TGTGCCAGCAGCCTCCCTGCAGGCCGCGGCTACACCTTC. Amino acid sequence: CASSLPAGRGYTF.

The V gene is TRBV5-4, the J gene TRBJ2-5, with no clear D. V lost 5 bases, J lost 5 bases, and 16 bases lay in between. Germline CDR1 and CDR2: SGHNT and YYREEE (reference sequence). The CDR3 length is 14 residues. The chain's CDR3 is CASRMVGLEETQYF. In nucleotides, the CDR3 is TGTGCCAGCAGGATGGTGGGTCTGGAGGAGACCCAGTACTTC.

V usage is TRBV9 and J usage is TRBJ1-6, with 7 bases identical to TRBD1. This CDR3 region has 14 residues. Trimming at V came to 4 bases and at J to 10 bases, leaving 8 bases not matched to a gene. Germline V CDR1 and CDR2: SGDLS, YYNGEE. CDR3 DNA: TGTGCCAGCAGCCCCGAGGGGGCAAGATCACCCCTCCACTTT. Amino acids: CASSPEGARSPLHF.